This is a list of T cell receptor beta chains from one sample in a study of T cells in Graves' hyperthyroidism and ophthalmopathy. TCRdb analysed the multiplex PCR reads with MiXCR anew, one entry per CDR3 protein. Among hundreds of thousands of distinct CDR3 sequences listed, about 45% were seen once. Sequencing input: peripheral blood or thyroid tissue (not recorded which). The receptors were gathered from an adult man with Graves' disease, either hyperthyroidism or ophthalmopathy (not recorded which). Both conserved end residues are part of each CDR3. A D gene is named only where the DNA matches it firmly. A row's size may be missing; if present it is once, few, many or a size class.

v_call,j_call,d_call,cdr3_length,clone_size,cdr3_aa,cdr3_nt
TRBV29-1,TRBJ1-1,-,12,many,CSALQGSTEAFF,TGCAGCGCCCTCCAGGGTAGCACTGAAGCTTTCTTT
TRBV2,TRBJ1-6,TRBD1,13,many,CAGKTGVNSPLHF,TGTGCCGGAAAGACAGGGGTCAATTCACCCCTCCACTTT
TRBV7-2,TRBJ2-2,-,9,-,CASSLGRFF,TGTGCCAGCAGCTTGGGACGGTTTTTT
TRBV7-9,TRBJ2-5,TRBD1,16,-,CASSQEPTGGGETQYF,TGTGCCAGCAGCCAAGAGCCGACAGGGGGGGGCGAGACCCAGTACTTC
TRBV7-9,TRBJ1-2,-,14,-,CASSPRDFDYGYTF,TGCGCCAGCAGCCCCAGAGATTTCGACTATGGCTACACCTTC
TRBV20-1,TRBJ1-4,-,13,-,CSASLRSNEKLFF,TGCAGTGCTAGTCTCAGGTCGAACGAAAAACTGTTTTTT
TRBV7-3,TRBJ2-7,-,14,few,CASSVEAGRYEQYF,TGTGCCAGCAGCGTTGAGGCAGGGCGTTACGAGCAGTACTTC
TRBV29-1,TRBJ2-7,-,12,-,CSVGDSGYEQYF,TGCAGCGTAGGTGATAGCGGCTACGAGCAGTACTTC
TRBV24-1,TRBJ1-1,-,13,few,CATSRPGAPEAFF,TGTGCCACCAGCCGACCAGGGGCCCCTGAAGCTTTCTTT
TRBV7-2,TRBJ2-5,TRBD2,16,few,CASSQTTSGTKETQYF,TGTGCCAGCAGCCAAACGACTAGCGGGACTAAAGAGACCCAGTACTTC
TRBV19,TRBJ1-5,-,12,few,CASTGRNQPQHF,TGTGCCAGCACAGGGCGCAATCAGCCCCAGCATTTT
TRBV10-3,TRBJ1-3,-,15,-,CAISDGRASGNTIYF,TGTGCCATCAGTGATGGCAGGGCCTCTGGAAACACCATATATTTT
TRBV6-6,TRBJ1-2,-,14,-,CASSAYTGNYGYTF,TGTGCCAGCAGCGCTTATACAGGGAACTATGGCTACACCTTC
TRBV7-9,TRBJ2-7,-,11,-,CACSLGYEQYF,TGTGCCTGCAGCTTGGGATACGAGCAGTACTTC
TRBV7-9,TRBJ1-5,TRBD1,14,-,CASSLGGGDQPQHF,TGTGCCAGCAGCTTGGGAGGGGGCGATCAGCCCCAGCATTTT
TRBV29-1,TRBJ2-7,-,14,many,CSVERLYDLNEQYF,TGCAGCGTTGAACGGCTCTACGACCTTAACGAGCAGTACTTC
TRBV25-1,TRBJ1-1,-,15,-,CASSPLGRGGTEAFF,TGCGCCAGCAGCCCGCTGGGCAGGGGTGGCACTGAAGCTTTCTTT
TRBV2,TRBJ2-7,-,14,-,CASSDTGKDHEQYF,TGTGCCAGCAGTGATACCGGGAAAGACCACGAGCAGTACTTC
TRBV7-9,TRBJ2-5,-,13,-,CASSLEGAETQYF,TGTGCCAGCAGCTTGGAGGGTGCAGAGACCCAGTACTTC
TRBV10-3,TRBJ1-1,-,14,-,CAIKTGYSNTEAFF,TGTGCCATCAAGACAGGCTACTCCAACACTGAAGCTTTCTTT
TRBV5-1,TRBJ1-2,-,13,-,CASGMDSNYGYTF,TGCGCCAGCGGCATGGACAGTAACTATGGCTACACCTTC
TRBV7-9,TRBJ1-4,-,15,-,CASSLARGLAEKLFF,TGTGCCAGCAGCTTAGCCAGGGGTTTGGCCGAAAAACTGTTTTTT
TRBV10-2,TRBJ2-7,-,18,-,CASSQEANGRGGDYEQYF,TGTGCCAGCAGCCAAGAGGCTAACGGCCGGGGAGGTGACTACGAGCAGTACTTC
TRBV7-3,TRBJ2-2,-,12,few,CASSATSGELFF,TGTGCCAGCAGCGCCACGTCGGGGGAGCTGTTTTTT
TRBV29-1,TRBJ2-7,-,13,-,CSVEDGPTYEQYF,TGCAGCGTTGAGGACGGTCCGACCTACGAGCAGTACTTC
TRBV15,TRBJ2-5,TRBD1,15,-,CASSWGQGVAETQYF,TGTGCCAGCAGCTGGGGACAGGGGGTCGCAGAGACCCAGTACTTC
TRBV7-9,TRBJ1-6,-,16,-,CASSPTARFNNSPLHF,TGTGCCAGCAGCCCAACTGCCAGGTTTAATAATTCACCCCTCCACTTT
TRBV27,TRBJ1-2,TRBD1,13,-,CASSRRGPYGYTF,TGTGCCAGCAGCCGAAGGGGGCCCTATGGCTACACCTTC
TRBV9,TRBJ1-1,TRBD1,15,-,CASSVEDRENTEAFF,TGTGCCAGCAGCGTAGAGGACAGGGAGAACACTGAAGCTTTCTTT
TRBV7-6,TRBJ2-7,TRBD2,17,-,CASSLGLAGDKSYEQYF,TGTGCCAGCAGCCTCGGACTAGCGGGAGATAAATCCTACGAGCAGTACTTC
TRBV15,TRBJ1-6,-,17,many,CATTKDGHLAYNSPLHF,TGTGCCACCACCAAGGACGGCCATTTGGCCTATAATTCACCCCTCCACTTT
TRBV12-3/TRBV12-4,TRBJ1-5,-,14,many,CATTRDTNNQPQHF,TGTGCCACCACCCGGGACACTAACAATCAGCCCCAGCATTTT
TRBV2,TRBJ1-1,-,13,-,CASSRQEGTEAFF,TGTGCCAGCAGCAGACAGGAGGGAACTGAAGCTTTCTTT
TRBV15,TRBJ2-1,-,13,-,CATSRNKYNEQFF,TGTGCCACCAGCAGGAACAAATACAATGAGCAGTTCTTC
TRBV2,TRBJ2-6,-,14,-,CASRLASGANVLTF,TGTGCCAGCAGGTTGGCTAGCGGGGCCAACGTCCTGACTTTC